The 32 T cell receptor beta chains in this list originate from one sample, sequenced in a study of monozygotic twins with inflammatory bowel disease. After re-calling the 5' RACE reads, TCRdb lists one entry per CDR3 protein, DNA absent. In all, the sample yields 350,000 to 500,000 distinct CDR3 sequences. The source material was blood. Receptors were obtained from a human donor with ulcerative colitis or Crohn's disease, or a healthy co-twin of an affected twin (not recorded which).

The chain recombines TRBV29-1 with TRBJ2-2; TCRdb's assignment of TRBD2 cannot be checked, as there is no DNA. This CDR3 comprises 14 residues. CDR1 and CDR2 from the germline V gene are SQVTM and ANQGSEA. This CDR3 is CSVPTSGDTGELFF.

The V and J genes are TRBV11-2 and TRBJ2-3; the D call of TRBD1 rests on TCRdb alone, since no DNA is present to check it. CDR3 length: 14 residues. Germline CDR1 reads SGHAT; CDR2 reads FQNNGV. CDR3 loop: CASSPLFRPDTQYF.

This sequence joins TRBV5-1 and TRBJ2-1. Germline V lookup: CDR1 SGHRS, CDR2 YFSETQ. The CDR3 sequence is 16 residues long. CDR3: CASSLAVADLYNEQFF.

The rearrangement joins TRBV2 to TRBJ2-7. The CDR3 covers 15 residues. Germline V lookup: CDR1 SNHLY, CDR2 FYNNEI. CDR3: CASSEGRPTLYEQYF.

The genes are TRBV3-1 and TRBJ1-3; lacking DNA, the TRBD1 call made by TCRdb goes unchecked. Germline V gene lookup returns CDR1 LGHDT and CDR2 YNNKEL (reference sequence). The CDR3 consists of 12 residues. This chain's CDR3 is CASSPPGNTIYF.

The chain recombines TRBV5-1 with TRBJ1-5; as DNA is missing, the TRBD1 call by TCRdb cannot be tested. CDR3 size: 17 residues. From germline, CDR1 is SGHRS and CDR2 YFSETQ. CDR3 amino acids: CASSLAGQGYGNQPQHF.

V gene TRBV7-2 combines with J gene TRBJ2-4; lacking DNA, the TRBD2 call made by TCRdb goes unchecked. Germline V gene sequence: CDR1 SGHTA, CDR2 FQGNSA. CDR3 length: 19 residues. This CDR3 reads CASSLAVGTSGSLKNIQYF.

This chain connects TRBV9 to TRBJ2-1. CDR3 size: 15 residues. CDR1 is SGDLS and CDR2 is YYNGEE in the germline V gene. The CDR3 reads CASSPSGLPYNEQFF.

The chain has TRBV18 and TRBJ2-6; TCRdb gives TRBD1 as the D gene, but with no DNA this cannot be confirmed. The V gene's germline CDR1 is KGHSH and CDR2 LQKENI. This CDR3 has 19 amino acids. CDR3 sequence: CASSQTPGTGNSGANVLTF.

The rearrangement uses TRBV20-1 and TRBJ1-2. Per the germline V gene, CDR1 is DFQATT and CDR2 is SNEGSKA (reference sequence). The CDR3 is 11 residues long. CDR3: CSRGLNYGYTF.

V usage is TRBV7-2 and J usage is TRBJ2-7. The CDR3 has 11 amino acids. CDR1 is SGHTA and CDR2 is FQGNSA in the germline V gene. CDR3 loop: CASSLLYEQYF. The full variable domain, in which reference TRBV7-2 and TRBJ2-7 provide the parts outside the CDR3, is GAGVSQSPSNKVTEKGKDVELRCDPISGHTALYWYRQSLGQGLEFLIYFQGNSAPDKSGLPSDRFSAERTGGSVSTLTIQRTQQEDSAVYLCASSLLYEQYFGPGTRLTVT.

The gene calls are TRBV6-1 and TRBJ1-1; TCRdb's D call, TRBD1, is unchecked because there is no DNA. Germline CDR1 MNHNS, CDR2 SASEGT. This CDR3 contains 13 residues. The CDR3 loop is CASIYRVDTEAFF.

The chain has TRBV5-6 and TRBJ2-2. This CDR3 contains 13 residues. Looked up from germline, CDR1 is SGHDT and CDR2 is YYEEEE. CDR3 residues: CASSLWPTGELFF.

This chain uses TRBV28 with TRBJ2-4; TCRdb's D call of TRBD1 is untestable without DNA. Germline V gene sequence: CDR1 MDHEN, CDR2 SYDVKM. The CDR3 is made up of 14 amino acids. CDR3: CASTIGGSKNIQYF.

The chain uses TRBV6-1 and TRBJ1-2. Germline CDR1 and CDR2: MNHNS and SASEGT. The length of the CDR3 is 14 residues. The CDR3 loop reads CASSRQFGGYGYTF.

The CDR3 is CSASDPMDEQYF. The V gene is TRBV20-1, the J gene TRBJ2-7. The CDR3 contains 12 residues. Germline V gene data show CDR1 as DFQATT and CDR2 as SNEGSKA (reference sequence).

CDR3 region: CASSYMGQGGNEQFF. J is TRBJ2-1 and V is TRBV6-5; TCRdb lists TRBD1, though no DNA is available to test this call. The germline CDR1 and CDR2 sequences are MNHEY and SVGAGI. The CDR3 totals 15 residues.

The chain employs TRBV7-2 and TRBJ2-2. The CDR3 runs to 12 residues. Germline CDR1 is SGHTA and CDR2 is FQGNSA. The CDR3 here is CASSETSGELFF.

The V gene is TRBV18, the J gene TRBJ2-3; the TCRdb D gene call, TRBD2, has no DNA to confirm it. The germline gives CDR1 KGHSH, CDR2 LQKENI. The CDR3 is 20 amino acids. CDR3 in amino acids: CASSRQSGTDLPPSTDTQYF.

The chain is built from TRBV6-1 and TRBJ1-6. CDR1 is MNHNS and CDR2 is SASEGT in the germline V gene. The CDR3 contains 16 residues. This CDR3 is CASIPAQESFNSPLHF.

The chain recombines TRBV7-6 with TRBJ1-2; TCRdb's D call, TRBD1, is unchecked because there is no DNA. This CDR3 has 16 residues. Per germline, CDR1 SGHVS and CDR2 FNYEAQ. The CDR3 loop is CASSLASQGSRYGYTF.

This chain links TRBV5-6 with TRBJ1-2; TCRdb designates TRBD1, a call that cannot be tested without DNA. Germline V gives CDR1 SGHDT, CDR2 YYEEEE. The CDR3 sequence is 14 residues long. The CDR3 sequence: CASSYEDRADGYTF. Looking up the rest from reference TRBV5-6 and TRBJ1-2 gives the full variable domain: DAGVTQSPTHLIKTRGQQVTLRCSPKSGHDTVSWYQQALGQGPQFIFQYYEEEERQRGNFPDRFSGHQFPNYSSELNVNALLLGDSALYLCASSYEDRADGYTFGSGTRLTVV.

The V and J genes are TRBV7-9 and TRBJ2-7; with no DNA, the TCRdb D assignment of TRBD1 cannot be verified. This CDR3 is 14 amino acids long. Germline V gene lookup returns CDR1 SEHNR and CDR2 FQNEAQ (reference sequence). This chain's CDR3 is CASSLTGGIHEQYF. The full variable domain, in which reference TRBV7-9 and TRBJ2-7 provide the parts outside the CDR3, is DTGVSQNPRHKITKRGQNVTFRCDPISEHNRLYWYRQTLGQGPEFLTYFQNEAQLEKSRLLSDRFSAERPKGSFSTLEIQRTEQGDSAMYLCASSLTGGIHEQYFGPGTRLTVT.

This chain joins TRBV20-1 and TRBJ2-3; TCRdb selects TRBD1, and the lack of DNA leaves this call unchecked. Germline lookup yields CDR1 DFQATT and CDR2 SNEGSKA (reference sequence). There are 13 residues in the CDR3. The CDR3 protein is CSATGLSADTQYF.

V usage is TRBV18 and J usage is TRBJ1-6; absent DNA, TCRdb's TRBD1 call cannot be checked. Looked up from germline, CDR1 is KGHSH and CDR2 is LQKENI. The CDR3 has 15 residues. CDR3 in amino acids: CASSPQPGYNSPLHF.

CDR3 loop: CSARQGAGVSYNEQFF. The chain links TRBV20-1 to TRBJ2-1; TCRdb's D gene call, TRBD1, goes unchecked for lack of DNA. Germline V gene lookup returns CDR1 DFQATT and CDR2 SNEGSKA (reference sequence). The CDR3 extends over 16 amino acids.

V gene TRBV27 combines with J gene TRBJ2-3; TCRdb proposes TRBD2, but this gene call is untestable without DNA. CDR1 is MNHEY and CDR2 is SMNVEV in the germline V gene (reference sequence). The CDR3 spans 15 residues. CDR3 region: CASTRLAIGTDTQYF.

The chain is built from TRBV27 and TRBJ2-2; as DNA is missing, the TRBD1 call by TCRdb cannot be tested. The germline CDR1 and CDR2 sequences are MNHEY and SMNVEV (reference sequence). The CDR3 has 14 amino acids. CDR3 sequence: CASPTGVNTGELFF.

The CDR3 protein is CASSERYNEQFF. The chain carries TRBV5-1 and TRBJ2-1; TCRdb lists TRBD2, though no DNA is available to test this call. Germline CDR1 reads SGHRS; CDR2 reads YFSETQ. CDR3 length equals 12 residues.

CDR3 protein: CASSLSYGSYEQYF. The chain carries TRBV5-5 and TRBJ2-7. CDR3 length: 14 residues. Germline V gene data show CDR1 as SGHKS and CDR2 as YYEKEE (reference sequence). Full variable domain (missing parts from reference TRBV5-5 and TRBJ2-7): DAGVTQSPTHLIKTRGQQVTLRCSPISGHKSVSWYQQVLGQGPQFIFQYYEKEERGRGNFPDRFSARQFPNYSSELNVNALLLGDSALYLCASSLSYGSYEQYFGPGTRLTVT.

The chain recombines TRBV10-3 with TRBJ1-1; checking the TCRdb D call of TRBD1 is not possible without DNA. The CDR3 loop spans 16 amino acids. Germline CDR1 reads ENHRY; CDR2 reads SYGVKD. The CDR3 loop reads CAISESLTGVRKGAFF.

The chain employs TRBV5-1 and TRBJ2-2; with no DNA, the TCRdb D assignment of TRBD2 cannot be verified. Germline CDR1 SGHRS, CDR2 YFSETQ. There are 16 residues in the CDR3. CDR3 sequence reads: CASSFWGTSGTGELFF.